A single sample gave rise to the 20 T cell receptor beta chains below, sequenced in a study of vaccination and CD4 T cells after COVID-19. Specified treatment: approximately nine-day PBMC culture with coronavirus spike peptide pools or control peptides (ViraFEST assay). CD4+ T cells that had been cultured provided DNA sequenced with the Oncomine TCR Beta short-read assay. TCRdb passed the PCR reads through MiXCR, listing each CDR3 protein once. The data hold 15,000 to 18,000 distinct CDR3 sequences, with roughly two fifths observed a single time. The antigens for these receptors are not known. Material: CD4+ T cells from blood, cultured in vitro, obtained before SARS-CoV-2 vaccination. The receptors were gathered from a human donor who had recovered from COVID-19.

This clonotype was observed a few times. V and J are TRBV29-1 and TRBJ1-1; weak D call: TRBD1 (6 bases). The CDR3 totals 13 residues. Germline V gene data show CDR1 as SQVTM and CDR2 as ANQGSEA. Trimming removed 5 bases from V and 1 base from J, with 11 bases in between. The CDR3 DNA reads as TGCAGCGTTAAACCACAGGGGAACACTGAAGCTTTCTTT. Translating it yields CSVKPQGNTEAFF.

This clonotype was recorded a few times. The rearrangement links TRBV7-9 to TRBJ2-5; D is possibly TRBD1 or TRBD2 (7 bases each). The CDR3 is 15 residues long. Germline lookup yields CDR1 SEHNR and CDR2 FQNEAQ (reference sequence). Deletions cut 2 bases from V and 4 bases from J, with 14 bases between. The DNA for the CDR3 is TGTGCCAGCAGCTTAATTCGCAGGGGGGGAGAGACCCAGTACTTC. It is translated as CASSLIRRGGETQYF.

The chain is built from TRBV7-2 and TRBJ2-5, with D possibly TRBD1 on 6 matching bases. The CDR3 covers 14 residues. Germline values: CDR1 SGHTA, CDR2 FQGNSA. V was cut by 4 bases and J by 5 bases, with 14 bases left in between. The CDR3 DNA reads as TGTGCCAGCAGCTCACAGGGATCTTGGGAGACCCAGTACTTC. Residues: CASSSQGSWETQYF. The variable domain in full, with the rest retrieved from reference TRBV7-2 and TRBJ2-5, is GAGVSQSPSNKVTEKGKDVELRCDPISGHTALYWYRQSLGQGLEFLIYFQGNSAPDKSGLPSDRFSAERTGGSVSTLTIQRTQQEDSAVYLCASSSQGSWETQYFGPGTRLLVL.

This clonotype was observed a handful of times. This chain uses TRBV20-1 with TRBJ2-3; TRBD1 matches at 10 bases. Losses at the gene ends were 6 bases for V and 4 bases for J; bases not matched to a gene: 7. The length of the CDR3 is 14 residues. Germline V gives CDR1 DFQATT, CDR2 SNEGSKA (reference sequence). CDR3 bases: TGCAGTGCGTCGGACAGGGGGGGCGCAGATACGCAGTATTTT. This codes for CSASDRGGADTQYF.

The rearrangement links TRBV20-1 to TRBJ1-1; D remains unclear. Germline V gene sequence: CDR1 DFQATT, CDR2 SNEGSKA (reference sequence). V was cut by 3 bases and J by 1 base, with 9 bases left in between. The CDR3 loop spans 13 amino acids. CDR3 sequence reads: CSASIQSNTEAFF. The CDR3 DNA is TGCAGTGCTAGTATACAGTCGAACACTGAAGCTTTCTTT.

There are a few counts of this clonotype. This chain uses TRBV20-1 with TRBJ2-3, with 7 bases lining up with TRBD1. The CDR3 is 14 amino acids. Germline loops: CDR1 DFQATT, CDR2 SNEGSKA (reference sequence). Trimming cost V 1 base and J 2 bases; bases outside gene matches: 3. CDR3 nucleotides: TGCAGTGCTAGAGGGGACAGTCTCACAGATACGCAGTATTTT. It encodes CSARGDSLTDTQYF.

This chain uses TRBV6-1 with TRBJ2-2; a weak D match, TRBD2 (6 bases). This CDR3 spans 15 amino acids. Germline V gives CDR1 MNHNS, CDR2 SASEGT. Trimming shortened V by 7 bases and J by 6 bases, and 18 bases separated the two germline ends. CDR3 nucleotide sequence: TGTGCCAGCAATCAGCGGGCCCCGTCCCCCGGGGAGCTGTTTTTT. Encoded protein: CASNQRAPSPGELFF.

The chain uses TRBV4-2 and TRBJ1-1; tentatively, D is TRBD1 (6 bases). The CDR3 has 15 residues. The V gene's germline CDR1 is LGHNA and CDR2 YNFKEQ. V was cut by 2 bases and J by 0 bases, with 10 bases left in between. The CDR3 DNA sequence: TGTGCCAGCAGCCAATCGGACAGACTGAACACTGAAGCTTTCTTT. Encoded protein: CASSQSDRLNTEAFF.

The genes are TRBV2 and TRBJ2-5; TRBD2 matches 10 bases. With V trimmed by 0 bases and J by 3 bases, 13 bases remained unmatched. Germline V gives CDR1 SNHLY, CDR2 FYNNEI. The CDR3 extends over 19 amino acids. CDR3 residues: CASSEASIGLAGVEETQYF. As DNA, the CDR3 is TGTGCCAGCAGTGAAGCCTCTATAGGTCTAGCGGGGGTTGAAGAGACCCAGTACTTC.

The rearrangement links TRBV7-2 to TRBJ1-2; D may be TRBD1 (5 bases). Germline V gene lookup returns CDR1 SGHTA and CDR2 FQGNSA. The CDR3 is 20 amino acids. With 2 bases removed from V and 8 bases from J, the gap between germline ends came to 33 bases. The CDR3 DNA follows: TGTGCCAGCAGCTTATCCCCTCGACGCGGGGGTCTCAGGATTCGTCTCGGCTACACCTTC. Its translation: CASSLSPRRGGLRIRLGYTF.

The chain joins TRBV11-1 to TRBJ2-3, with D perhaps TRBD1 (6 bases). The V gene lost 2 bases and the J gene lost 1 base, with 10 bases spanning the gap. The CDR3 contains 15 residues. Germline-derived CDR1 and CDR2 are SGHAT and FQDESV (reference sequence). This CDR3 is CASSLMTGRTDTQYF. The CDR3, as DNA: TGTGCCAGCAGCTTAATGACAGGACGCACAGATACGCAGTATTTT. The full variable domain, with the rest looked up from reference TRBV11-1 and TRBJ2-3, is EAEVAQSPRYKITEKSQAVAFWCDPISGHATLYWYRQILGQGPELLVQFQDESVVDDSQLPKDRFSAERLKGVDSTLKIQPAELGDSAMYLCASSLMTGRTDTQYFGPGTRLTVL.

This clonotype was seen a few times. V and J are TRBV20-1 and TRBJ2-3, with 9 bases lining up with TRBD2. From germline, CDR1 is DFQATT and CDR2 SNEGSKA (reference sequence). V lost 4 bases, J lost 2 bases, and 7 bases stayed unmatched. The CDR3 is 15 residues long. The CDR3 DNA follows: TGCAGTGCTACGGAACTAGCGGGCCTCACAGATACGCAGTATTTT. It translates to CSATELAGLTDTQYF.

The CDR3 spells CASSESGGATEAFF. CDR3 sequence (DNA): TGCGCCAGCAGTGAGTCGGGGGGTGCCACTGAAGCTTTCTTT. The chain carries TRBV10-1 and TRBJ1-1; D possibly corresponds to TRBD1 (5 bases). Deletions cut 0 bases from V and 4 bases from J, with 9 bases between. CDR1 is WNHNN and CDR2 is SYGVQD in the germline V gene (reference sequence). The CDR3 has 14 amino acids.

CDR3 amino acids: CSVSYGHGYTF. In DNA form, the CDR3 reads TGCAGCGTTTCATACGGGCATGGCTACACCTTC. The rearrangement uses TRBV29-1 and TRBJ1-2; D is uncertain. Trimming removed 5 bases from V and 6 bases from J, with 10 bases in between. Looked up from germline, CDR1 is SQVTM and CDR2 is ANQGSEA. This CDR3 has 11 residues.

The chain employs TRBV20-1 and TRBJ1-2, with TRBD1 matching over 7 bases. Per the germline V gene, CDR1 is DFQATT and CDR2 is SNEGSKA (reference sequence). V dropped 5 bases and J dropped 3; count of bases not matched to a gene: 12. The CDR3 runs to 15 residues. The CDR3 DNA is TGCAGTGCTGGGCGGAGGGGGCTCCAGTACTATGGCTACACCTTC. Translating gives CSAGRRGLQYYGYTF.

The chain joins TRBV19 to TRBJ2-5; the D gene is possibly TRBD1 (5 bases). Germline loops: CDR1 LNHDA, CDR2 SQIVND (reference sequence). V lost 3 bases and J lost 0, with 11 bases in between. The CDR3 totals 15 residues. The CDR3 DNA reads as TGTGCCAGTAGTATTCGAAGGGGTGACCAAGAGACCCAGTACTTC. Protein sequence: CASSIRRGDQETQYF.

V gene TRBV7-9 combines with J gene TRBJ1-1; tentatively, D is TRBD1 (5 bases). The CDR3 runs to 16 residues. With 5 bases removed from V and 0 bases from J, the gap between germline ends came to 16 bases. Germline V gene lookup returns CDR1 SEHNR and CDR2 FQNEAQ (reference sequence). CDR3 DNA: TGTGCCAGCAGCCCGCCGGGGGTGATGATGAACACTGAAGCTTTCTTT. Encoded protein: CASSPPGVMMNTEAFF.

CDR3 in amino acids: CAIGTDLYEQYF. The CDR3 DNA follows: TGTGCCATCGGGACAGATCTATACGAGCAGTACTTC. This sequence joins TRBV10-3 and TRBJ2-7, with 7 bases lining up with TRBD1. The J segment lost 4 bases and the V segment lost 8 bases, leaving 5 bases of the junction unmatched. Per the germline V gene, CDR1 is ENHRY and CDR2 is SYGVKD. This CDR3 has 12 amino acids.

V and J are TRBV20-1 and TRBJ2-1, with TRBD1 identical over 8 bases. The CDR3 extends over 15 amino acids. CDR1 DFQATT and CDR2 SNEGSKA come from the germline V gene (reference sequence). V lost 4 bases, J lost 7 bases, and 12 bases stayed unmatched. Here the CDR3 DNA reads TGCAGTGCTATTTATCAGCCAGGGGGCGGGAATGAGCAGTTCTTC. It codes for CSAIYQPGGGNEQFF.

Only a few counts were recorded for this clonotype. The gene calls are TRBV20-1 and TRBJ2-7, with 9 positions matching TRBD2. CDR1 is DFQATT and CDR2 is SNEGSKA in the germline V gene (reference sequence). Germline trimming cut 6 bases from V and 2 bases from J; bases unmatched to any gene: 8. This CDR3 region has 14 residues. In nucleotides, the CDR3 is TGCAGTGCCCGAGGGGGCGGGAGGGCCTACGAGCAGTACTTC. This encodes CSARGGGRAYEQYF.